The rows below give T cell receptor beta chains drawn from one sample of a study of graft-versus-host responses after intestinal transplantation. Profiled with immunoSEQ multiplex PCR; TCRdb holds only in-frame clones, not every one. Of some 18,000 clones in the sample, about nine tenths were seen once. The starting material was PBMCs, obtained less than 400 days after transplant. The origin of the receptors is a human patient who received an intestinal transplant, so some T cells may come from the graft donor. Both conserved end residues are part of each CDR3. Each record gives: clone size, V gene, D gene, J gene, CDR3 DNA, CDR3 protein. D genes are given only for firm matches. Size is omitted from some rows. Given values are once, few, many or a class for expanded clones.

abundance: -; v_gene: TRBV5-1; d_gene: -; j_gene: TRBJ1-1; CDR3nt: TGCGCCAGCGGCCCCGGGACAGAAGCTTTCTTT; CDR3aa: CASGPGTEAFF
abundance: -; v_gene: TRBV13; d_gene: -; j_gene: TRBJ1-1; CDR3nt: TGTGCCAGCAGCTTTTTAGGGCCGAACACTGAAGCTTTCTTT; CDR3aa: CASSFLGPNTEAFF
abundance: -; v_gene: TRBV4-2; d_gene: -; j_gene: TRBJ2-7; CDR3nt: TGTGCCAGCAGCCAAGATGGCTCCTACGAGCAGTACTTC; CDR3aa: CASSQDGSYEQYF
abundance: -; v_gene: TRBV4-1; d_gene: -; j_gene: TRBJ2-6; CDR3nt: TGCGCCAGCAGCCAAGTAGGTTTACGCTCTGGGGCCAACGTCCTGACTTTC; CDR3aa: CASSQVGLRSGANVLTF
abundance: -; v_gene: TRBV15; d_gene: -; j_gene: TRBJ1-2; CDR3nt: TGTGCCACCAGCAGTGACTCCCAGGGAAGCTACTATGGCTACACCTTC; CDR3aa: CATSSDSQGSYYGYTF
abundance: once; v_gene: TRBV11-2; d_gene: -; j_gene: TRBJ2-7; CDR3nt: TGTGCCAGCAGCTGGCTAACAGGGAAGAGCGCCTACGAGCAGTACTTC; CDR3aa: CASSWLTGKSAYEQYF
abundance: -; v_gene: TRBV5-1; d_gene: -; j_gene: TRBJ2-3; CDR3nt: TGCGCCAGCAGCTGGTTTGGATCAGATACGCAGTATTTT; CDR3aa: CASSWFGSDTQYF
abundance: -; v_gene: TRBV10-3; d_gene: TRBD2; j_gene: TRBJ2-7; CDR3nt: TGTGCCATCAGTGAAGGACTAGCGGACGAGCAGTACTTC; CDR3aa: CAISEGLADEQYF
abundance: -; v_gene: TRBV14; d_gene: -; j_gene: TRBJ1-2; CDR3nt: TGTGCCAGCAGCCAAGTCGCGGGTAACTATGGCTACACCTTC; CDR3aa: CASSQVAGNYGYTF
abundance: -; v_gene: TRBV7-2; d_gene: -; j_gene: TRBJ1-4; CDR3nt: TGTGCCAGCAGCTTCCGGACGGGTGTGGCAAAACTGTTTTTT; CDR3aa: CASSFRTGVAKLFF
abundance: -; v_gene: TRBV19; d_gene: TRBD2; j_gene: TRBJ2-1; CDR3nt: TGTGCCAGTAGTGGACGGACGAGGACTAGCGCAATCAATGAGCAGTTCTTC; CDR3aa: CASSGRTRTSAINEQFF
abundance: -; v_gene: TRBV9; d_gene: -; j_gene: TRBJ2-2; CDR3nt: TGTGCCAGCAGCGTCGAGGGAGGGAAAGGGGGTTTTTCGGACTTTGCCGGGGAGCTGTTTTTT; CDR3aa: CASSVEGGKGGFSDFAGELFF
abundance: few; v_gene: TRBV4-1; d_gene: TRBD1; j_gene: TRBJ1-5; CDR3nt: TGCGCCAGCAGCCAAGATTGGCGCAGGGGGGATCAGCCCCAGCATTTT; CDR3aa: CASSQDWRRGDQPQHF
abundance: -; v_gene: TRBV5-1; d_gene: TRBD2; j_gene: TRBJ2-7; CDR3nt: TGCGCCAGCAGCTCGGGACTAGAGGTTTACGAGCAGTACTTC; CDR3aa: CASSSGLEVYEQYF
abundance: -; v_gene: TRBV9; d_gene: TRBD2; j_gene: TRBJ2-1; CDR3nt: TGTGCCAGCAGCGTAGGATTAGCGCTAGCGGGAGACAATGAGCAGTTCTTC; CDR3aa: CASSVGLALAGDNEQFF
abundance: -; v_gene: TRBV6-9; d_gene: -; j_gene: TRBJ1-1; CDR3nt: TGTGCCAGCAAGGTAGGGGGGGACACTGAAGCTTTCTTT; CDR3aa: CASKVGGDTEAFF
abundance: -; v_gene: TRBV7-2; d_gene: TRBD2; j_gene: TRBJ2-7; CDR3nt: TGTGCCAGCAGCGCCTTAGCGGGGGGGAACTACGAGCAGTACTTC; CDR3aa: CASSALAGGNYEQYF
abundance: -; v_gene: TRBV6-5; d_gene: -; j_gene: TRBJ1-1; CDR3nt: TGTGCCAGCAGCCTCGACAGGAGCCCTGAAGCTTTCTTT; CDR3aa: CASSLDRSPEAFF
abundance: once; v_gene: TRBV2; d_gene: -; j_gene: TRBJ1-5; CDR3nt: TGTGCCAGCAGTGAACGTCAGCTCAATCAGCCCCAGCATTTT; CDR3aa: CASSERQLNQPQHF
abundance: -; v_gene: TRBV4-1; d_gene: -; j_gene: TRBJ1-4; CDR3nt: TGCGCCAGCAGCCAAGGGTTTTGGACAAACGAAAAACTGTTTTTT; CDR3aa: CASSQGFWTNEKLFF
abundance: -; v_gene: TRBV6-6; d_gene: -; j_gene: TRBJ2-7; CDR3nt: TGTGCCAGCAGCTCCACAGGTGGCGAGCAGTACTTC; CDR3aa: CASSSTGGEQYF
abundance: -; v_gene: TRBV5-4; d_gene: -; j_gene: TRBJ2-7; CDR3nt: TGTGCCAGCAGCAGGGGGGTCAGCTCCTACGAGCAGTACTTC; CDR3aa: CASSRGVSSYEQYF
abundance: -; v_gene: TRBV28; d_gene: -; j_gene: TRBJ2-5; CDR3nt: TGTGCCAGCAGTTTATTTAGCGAGACCCAGTACTTC; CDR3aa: CASSLFSETQYF
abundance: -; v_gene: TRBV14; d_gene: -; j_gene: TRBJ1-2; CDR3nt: TGTGCCAGCAGCCAAGTGACCCCCAGGCACTATGGCTACACCTTC; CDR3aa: CASSQVTPRHYGYTF
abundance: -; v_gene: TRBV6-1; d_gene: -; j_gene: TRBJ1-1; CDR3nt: TGTGCCAGCAGTGACAGCATGAACACTGAAGCTTTCTTT; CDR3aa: CASSDSMNTEAFF
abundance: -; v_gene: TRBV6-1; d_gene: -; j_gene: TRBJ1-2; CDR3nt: TGTGCCAGCAGTTATTATGGGGATGGCTACACCTTC; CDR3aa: CASSYYGDGYTF